The 16 T cell receptor beta chains given below trace back to one sample, sequenced in a study of cytomegalovirus exposure and HLA in healthy donors. Primers for the PCR totalled 60 Vbeta and 13 Jbeta. Sequencing was performed with immunoSEQ multiplex PCR; in TCRdb, only in-frame clones are kept and a portion is missing. This table has approximately 89,000 clones, about two thirds appearing once. Sample: PBMCs. These receptors were collected from a female donor in good health and CMV-seronegative.

The chain recombines TRBV19 with TRBJ2-7; tentative D call: TRBD1 (6 bases). V was clipped by 1 base and J by 4 bases, with 8 bases between them. Looked up from germline, CDR1 is LNHDA and CDR2 is SQIVND (reference sequence). This CDR3 is built from 13 residues. For the CDR3, the DNA is TGTGCCAGTAGTATAGGGGGGCGATACGAGCAGTACTTC. The encoded protein is CASSIGGRYEQYF.

This clone occurred once. The rearrangement uses TRBV2 and TRBJ2-7; perhaps TRBD2 as D (6 bases). The CDR3 extends over 15 amino acids. Germline values: CDR1 SNHLY, CDR2 FYNNEI. Trimming left V 2 bases short and J 5 bases short, with 16 bases between. CDR3 residues: CASSESGLVVHEQYF. The CDR3 nucleotides are TGTGCCAGCAGTGAATCGGGACTGGTGGTGCACGAGCAGTACTTC.

Here the CDR3 reads CASSDSDSSSNEQFF. The CDR3 DNA reads TGTGCCAGCAGTGATTCCGACTCCTCCAGCAATGAGCAGTTCTTC. The chain couples TRBV6-4 to TRBJ2-1; D unclear. Germline values: CDR1 MRHNA, CDR2 SNTAGT. Trimming cost V 3 bases and J 6 bases, with 15 bases left between them. The CDR3 has 15 residues.

This chain links TRBV18 with TRBJ2-5; the match to TRBD2 covers 8 bases. The CDR3 contains 14 residues. The V gene's germline CDR1 is KGHSH and CDR2 LQKENI. Trimming cost V 3 bases and J 4 bases; bases outside gene matches: 4. CDR3 nucleotide sequence: TGTGCCAGCTCACCGAGCGGGGGAGGAGAGACCCAGTACTTC. Its protein is CASSPSGGGETQYF.

This clone was counted a few times. The CDR3 DNA follows: TGTGCCGAGGGGGAGAACACCGGGGAGCTGTTTTTT. Protein: CAEGENTGELFF. The V call is TRBV6-1, the J call TRBJ2-2, with D possibly matching TRBD1 (6 bases). Germline CDR1 is MNHNS and CDR2 is SASEGT. The ends were cut back, 11 bases at V and 1 base at J, with 8 bases in the middle. The length of the CDR3 is 12 residues.

The V and J genes are TRBV7-2 and TRBJ2-5; 8 positions match TRBD2. The CDR3 consists of 14 residues. V was clipped by 7 bases and J by 4 bases; unmatched bases: 8. The germline CDR1 and CDR2 sequences are SGHTA and FQGNSA. DNA of the CDR3: TGTGCCAGCACCAAAGCGGGAGTGGGAGAGACCCAGTACTTC. This encodes CASTKAGVGETQYF.

This clone was seen once. The V call is TRBV4-2, the J call TRBJ2-3; 11 bases agree with TRBD2. The CDR3 runs 16 residues. Looked up from germline, CDR1 is LGHNA and CDR2 is YNFKEQ. V trimming: 4 bases; J trimming: 6 bases; junction bases outside the gene matches: 9. CDR3 in DNA: TGTGCCAGCAGCCTGGGACTAGCGGAGAGAGCGGATACGCAGTATTTT. Translating it yields CASSLGLAERADTQYF.

The chain couples TRBV30 to TRBJ2-2; TRBD2 matches 8 bases. The CDR3 runs 17 residues. Germline V gene lookup returns CDR1 GTSNPN and CDR2 SVGIG (reference sequence). The V segment lost 4 bases and the J segment 2 bases; nucleotides outside the gene matches: 12. The CDR3 region is CAWTGASGRLNTGELFF. As DNA, the CDR3 is TGTGCCTGGACGGGGGCTAGCGGGCGCCTTAACACCGGGGAGCTGTTTTTT.

V and J are TRBV27 and TRBJ1-2, with TRBD1 matching 8 bases. Germline CDR1 MNHEY, CDR2 SMNVEV (reference sequence). This CDR3 is built from 13 residues. J lost 7 bases, V lost 4 bases, and 5 bases had no gene match. Here the CDR3 reads CASSSRTGSGYTF. DNA for the CDR3: TGTGCCAGCAGTTCCCGGACAGGGAGTGGCTACACCTTC.

A word on this clone: Other DNA sequences of this sample code for an identical CDR3. V gene TRBV5-1 combines with J gene TRBJ2-7, with 8 bases matching TRBD2. CDR3 length: 14 residues. Trimming cost V 1 base and J 4 bases; bases outside gene matches: 4. Germline loops: CDR1 SGHRS, CDR2 YFSETQ. The CDR3 here is CASSLSGGTYEQYF. CDR3 in DNA: TGCGCCAGCAGCTTGTCGGGAGGGACGTACGAGCAGTACTTC.

The CDR3 sequence is CASSLEGTGVRETQYF. The CDR3 DNA is TGCGCCAGCAGCTTGGAGGGGACAGGGGTCCGAGAGACCCAGTACTTC. The chain recombines TRBV5-1 with TRBJ2-5, with TRBD1 matching 10 bases. The CDR3 extends over 16 amino acids. Unmatched junction bases numbered 6, after V lost 0 bases and J lost 4 bases. The germline gives CDR1 SGHRS, CDR2 YFSETQ.

The chain links TRBV4-3 to TRBJ2-7; no clear D. V gave up 4 bases and J gave up 6 bases, with 13 bases separating them. Germline loops: CDR1 LGHNA, CDR2 YSLEER. CDR3 length: 13 residues. This chain's CDR3 is CASSPFIDGEQYF. CDR3 DNA: TGCGCCAGCAGCCCCTTTATAGATGGCGAGCAGTACTTC.

The V gene is TRBV18, the J gene TRBJ2-5; possible D gene TRBD1, 6 bases. The V end lost 3 bases, the J end lost 3 bases, and 8 bases lay between the germline ends. Germline values: CDR1 KGHSH, CDR2 LQKENI. This CDR3 is built from 13 residues. This CDR3 is CASSPGAEETQYF. In nucleotides, the CDR3 is TGTGCCAGCTCACCGGGGGCAGAAGAGACCCAGTACTTC.

This clone was observed a few times. V is TRBV30 and J is TRBJ2-2, with 7 bases identical to TRBD2. The CDR3 loop spans 14 amino acids. CDR1 and CDR2 (germline): GTSNPN, SVGIG (reference sequence). The V gene end was trimmed by 5 bases and the J gene end by 2 bases; junction bases not matched to a gene: 5. CDR3 sequence reads: CAWWPSGNTGELFF. The CDR3, as DNA: TGTGCCTGGTGGCCTAGCGGTAACACCGGGGAGCTGTTTTTT.

The chain couples TRBV10-1 to TRBJ2-2; 10 bases agree with TRBD1. This CDR3 spans 15 amino acids. V shed 4 bases, J shed 1 base, and the junction held 0 bases outside the gene matches. Germline V gives CDR1 WNHNN, CDR2 SYGVQD (reference sequence). The CDR3: CASSGDRGNTGELFF. CDR3 bases: TGCGCCAGCAGTGGGGACAGGGGGAACACCGGGGAGCTGTTTTTT.

V is TRBV5-1 and J is TRBJ2-1; 10 positions agree with TRBD1. With 0 bases clipped from V and 7 bases from J, the junction kept 7 bases outside the gene matches. The V gene's germline CDR1 is SGHRS and CDR2 YFSETQ. This CDR3 is built from 16 residues. The CDR3 region is CASSLGDRDRGNEQFF. The CDR3 nucleotides are TGCGCCAGCAGCTTGGGCGACCGGGACAGGGGTAATGAGCAGTTCTTC.